One and the same sample provided the 5 T cell receptor beta chains below, sequenced in a study of CXCR3-negative and CXCR3-positive naive CD8 T cells. Study-wide points: Higher TRB CDR3 hydrophobicity marked CXCR3-positive naive cells relative to CXCR3-negative naive cells.

TRB cDNA was prepared as libraries by UMI-labeled 5' RACE. TCRdb reanalyzed the 5' RACE reads, giving one entry per CDR3 protein sequence and no DNA. There are 120,000 to 150,000 distinct CDR3 sequences in the sample, with about 0.28% held by the top ten. These receptors have no known antigen. The sample consisted of naive CXCR3+ CD8+ T cells from blood. Described subset: CD45RO-CCR7+CD27+CD95- naive CD8+ T cells expressing CXCR3 (TNR3+). The source of these receptors is a human donor in good health. Some clones in this sample may be carry-over from other donors' samples.

The rearrangement links TRBV20-1 to TRBJ1-1; TCRdb names TRBD1, which stays unverified in the absence of DNA. Germline CDR1 reads DFQATT; CDR2 reads SNEGSKA (reference sequence). This CDR3 has 15 amino acids. Here the CDR3 reads CSARDLTGIGTEAFF.

The chain recombines TRBV9 with TRBJ1-1; the TRBD1 assignment by TCRdb is unverifiable without DNA. The CDR3 is 14 residues long. Per the germline V gene, CDR1 is SGDLS and CDR2 is YYNGEE. The CDR3 sequence: CASSPRGQMAEAFF.

The CDR3 sequence is CASSLLGTPLYGYTF. The chain combines TRBV7-9 with TRBJ1-2; TCRdb designates TRBD1, a call that cannot be tested without DNA. Germline lookup yields CDR1 SEHNR and CDR2 FQNEAQ (reference sequence). This CDR3 is 15 amino acids long.

The chain carries TRBV29-1 and TRBJ2-5; with no DNA, the TCRdb D assignment of TRBD1 cannot be verified. The CDR3 totals 13 residues. The germline V gene has CDR1 SQVTM and CDR2 ANQGSEA. This CDR3 reads CSVESPGFETQYF. Complete variable domain (other parts from reference TRBV29-1 and TRBJ2-5): SAVISQKPSRDICQRGTSLTIQCQVDSQVTMMFWYRQQPGQSLTLIATANQGSEATYESGFVIDKFPISRPNLTFSTLTVSNMSPEDSSIYLCSVESPGFETQYFGPGTRLLVL.

The chain recombines TRBV29-1 with TRBJ2-1; TCRdb's D gene call, TRBD1, goes unchecked for lack of DNA. This CDR3 has 14 residues. Per germline, CDR1 SQVTM and CDR2 ANQGSEA. This CDR3 reads CSVRGTGGYNEQFF.